This TCR beta chain derives from a study of shared clonotypes between healthy human individuals (dated by TCRdb to 2019 to 2021). General notes on the study: The cohort included a few men and a couple of women between 18 and 49 years of age. For each donor, CD4 naive and CD4 memory were each run on three plates, CD8 naive on two plates, and CD8 memory on one plate. The study deeply sequenced blood TCR repertoires of five healthy adults to estimate repertoire size and the extent of clonotype sharing between individuals. Libraries were prepared and TCR repertoires were sequenced by different laboratories using diverse techniques, in order to increase sequencing depth and limit assay-specific biases. Between about 0.94 and 10 billion PBMCs per donor were obtained by leukapheresis.

CD8 naive samples consisted of CD45RO-negative cells that were positively selected for CCR7, yielding a CD45RA+CCR7+ population without TemRA cells. Donors were healthy HIV-negative adults with no recently reported acute infections or vaccinations. Only Caucasian adults living in Nashville, Tennessee, USA were represented among the donors. Blood was collected by leukapheresis, and PBMCs were isolated by Ficoll-Histopaque density gradient centrifugation and then cryopreserved in liquid nitrogen vapor phase. Analytical flow cytometry was used to check the purity and quantity of each magnetically sorted T cell population. Genomic DNA was isolated from each sorted fraction and quantified by UV absorbance on a Nanodrop 2000c. With regard to this clone: Its antigen is currently not known. Base qualities are not recorded, but no much larger clone differs from it by a single base. Different DNA sequences within this sample yield the same CDR3.

The CDR3 covers 12 residues, taking in both the cysteine and the phenylalanine. CDR3 DNA only is kept here, 36 bases in frame from base 1. The CDR1 and CDR2 encoded by the germline V gene (reference sequence) are SEHNR and FQNEAQ. Deletion took 6 bases off V and 1 base off J, with a span of 6 bases between the germline ends. Using the deep immunoSEQ assay, TCR CDR3 regions were amplified from genomic DNA by multiplex PCR. Extracted genomic DNA from each cell subset was distributed evenly across all wells of several immunoSEQ 96-well plates, and each plate was treated as a replicate. Each replicate PCR for sorted subsets received about 210 ng genomic DNA, equal to roughly 30,000 T cell genomes. Purified libraries were quantified with a Qubit 3.0 fluorometer, sized on a Bioanalyzer 2100, and re-quantified with the KAPA Library Quantification kit. A separate single-read 150-cycle Illumina NextSeq 550 flow cell was used to sequence each immunoSEQ 96-well plate. Processing in the source paper ran as follows. Because the immunoSEQ output held only junctional sequences and lacked quality scores, the filtering could not match the filtering applied to full-length reads. To assign V/J genes and CDR3, sequences were annotated using PyIR, a Python wrapper for IgBLAST v1.9, with IMGT germline references. Reads with weak V/J assignments (E-value above 1e-6), missing CDR3, stop codons, out-of-frame junctions, or ambiguous translated residues were removed. A V3J clonotype was defined by an identical inferred V gene, J gene, and CDR3 amino acid sequence. Percentage overlap between repertoires was computed as shared unique clonotypes divided by the size of the smaller repertoire. RTK rarefaction, the Chao1 estimator, and Recon v2.1 estimates of unobserved clonotypes were used to assess repertoire richness. Generation probabilities for all TCRbeta clonotypes obtained by the gDNA method from a handful of donors were computed using OLGA. TCRdb re-hosts the immuneACCESS table, in-frame sequences only. Its copies lack some clones; in the studies checked, an unresolved V gene accounts for under half of them, and the cause for the rest is not known. The V and J calls and clone size were taken over from that table, and D and trimming were inferred from the DNA. Across this sample there are millions of clones, with 90% to 95% seen only once. More than 1.5% of the sample is held by the ten biggest clonotypes.

Broader findings and caveats from the paper: Only blood was sampled, and tissue TCR repertoires likely differ from those in blood. Across four donors, 4.5% to 6.5% of naive CD4, roughly 3.5% of naive CD8, about 2.3% of memory CD4, and around 0.4% of memory CD8 clonotypes were shared. Naive subsets generally had larger estimated clonotype richness than memory subsets did. Incomplete sequencing was indicated by rarefaction of sorted-subset datasets, despite the large sequencing depth. Based on pairwise subsampling, the degree of clonotype sharing among donors was expected to be affected by sequencing depth. Compared with non-shared clonotypes, the clonotypes found in all four sorted-subset donors had higher generation probabilities. Because the study included a small number of donors, the genetic and exposure-history diversity represented was limited.

The chain is assembled from TRBV7-9 and TRBJ1-1, with the D gene not confidently named. This receptor was obtained from a man aged 18-30 years in good health. Some clones in this sample may be carry-over from other donors' samples. The sample comprised naive CD8+ T cells from PBMCs. In light of the paper, this sample's cell subset or site label describes: CD45RA+CCR7+. This receptor carries the CDR3 CASRRGNTEAFF. The sequenced DNA: TGTGCCAGCAGACGGGGGAACACTGAAGCTTTCTTT. Here the CDR3 is joined to the reference TRBV7-9 and TRBJ1-1 genes, and the full variable domain is: DTGVSQNPRHKITKRGQNVTFRCDPISEHNRLYWYRQTLGQGPEFLTYFQNEAQLEKSRLLSDRFSAERPKGSFSTLEIQRTEQGDSAMYLCASRRGNTEAFFGQGTRLTVV.